Presented here are 26 T cell receptor beta chains from one specimen sequenced in a study of T cell changes during pregnancy in multiple sclerosis. Produced via immunoSEQ multiplex PCR; TCRdb's table is partial and in-frame only. The sample shows fewer than 15,000 clones, 65% to 90% of them seen only once. The input for sequencing was CD8+ T cells from peripheral blood mononuclear cells, taken in the first trimester of pregnancy. The receptors were sampled from a female donor with multiple sclerosis, enrolled in a pregnancy study.

Comments on this clone: This is likely a read error, given that the CDR3 carries no conserved phenylalanine or tryptophan at its end. No DNA is shown, since the ends of the CDR3 on it are uncertain; the CDR3 is the one TCRdb lists. The chain carries TRBV5-6 and TRBJ1-2; the table's D call TRBD1 went unverified against the DNA. Germline V CDR1 and CDR2: SGHDT, YYEEEE. Counting both end residues, the CDR3 totals 12 amino acids. The chain's CDR3 is CASSRGTAVLDL.

The genes are TRBV11-2 and TRBJ2-1; D unclear. Germline CDR1 and CDR2: SGHAT and FQNNGV. The CDR3 totals 12 residues. The ends were cut back, 2 bases at V and 8 bases at J, with 7 bases in the middle. The chain's CDR3 is CASSLFQDEQFF. The DNA for the CDR3 is TGTGCCAGCAGCTTATTCCAGGATGAGCAGTTCTTC. Drawing the rest from reference TRBV11-2 and TRBJ2-1, the complete variable domain is EAGVAQSPRYKIIEKRQSVAFWCNPISGHATLYWYQQILGQGPKLLIQFQNNGVVDDSQLPKDRFSAERLKGVDSTLKIQPAKLEDSAVYLCASSLFQDEQFFGPGTRLTVL.

The chain links TRBV9 to TRBJ1-6, with TRBD1 matching over 9 bases. The CDR3 extends over 16 amino acids. V was pared by 4 bases and J by 9 bases, with 11 bases of the junction left unmatched. The V gene's germline CDR1 is SGDLS and CDR2 YYNGEE. The CDR3 spells CASSPSTGGASSPLHF. The CDR3 DNA follows: TGTGCCAGCAGCCCCTCAACAGGGGGCGCAAGTTCACCCCTCCACTTT.

The CDR3 loop is CASRAVVRHRSGANVLTF. CDR3 in DNA: TGTGCCAGTAGGGCCGTAGTTAGACACCGCTCTGGGGCCAACGTCCTGACTTTC. The chain recombines TRBV19 with TRBJ2-6; no reliable D call. CDR3 length: 18 residues. Trimming removed 6 bases at V and 0 bases at J, with 18 bases between. The germline gives CDR1 LNHDA, CDR2 SQIVND (reference sequence).

This chain links TRBV2 with TRBJ2-7, with 11 bases that match TRBD2. Trimming cost V 7 bases and J 2 bases; bases outside gene matches: 10. Per the germline V gene, CDR1 is SNHLY and CDR2 is FYNNEI. The CDR3 spans 16 residues. Written as DNA, the CDR3 is TGTGCCAGCACCTCCACGACTAGCGGGAACCCCTACGAGCAGTACTTC. This gives the protein CASTSTTSGNPYEQYF.

CDR3 in DNA: TGCGCCAGCAGCTTGCGCGCTAGCGACTCCTACGAGCAGTACTTC. This codes for CASSLRASDSYEQYF. The J gene is TRBJ2-7, the V gene TRBV5-1; maybe TRBD2 (6 bases). Germline CDR1 and CDR2: SGHRS and YFSETQ. This CDR3 has 15 residues. The ends were cut back, 1 base at V and 0 bases at J, with 11 bases in the middle.

The CDR3 DNA reads TGTGCCAGCAGCTTATTCCCCGGGACAGGGAGTTTGTACGAGCAGTACTTC. Translated: CASSLFPGTGSLYEQYF. The rearrangement links TRBV7-9 to TRBJ2-7, with TRBD1 identical over 9 bases. The CDR3 spans 17 residues. V lost 2 bases to trimming and J lost 4 bases; unmatched junction nucleotides: 12. CDR1 and CDR2 from the germline V gene are SEHNR and FQNEAQ (reference sequence).

This chain joins TRBV27 and TRBJ2-1, with D perhaps matching TRBD2 (7 bases). The V gene lost 6 bases and the J gene lost 6 bases, with 12 bases spanning the gap. CDR1 is MNHEY and CDR2 is SMNVEV in the germline V gene (reference sequence). The CDR3 has 13 residues. This chain's CDR3 is CASSHGGANEQFF. CDR3 bases: TGTGCCAGCAGCCATGGGGGGGCCAATGAGCAGTTCTTC.

This chain connects TRBV6-4 to TRBJ2-6, with 8 bases matching TRBD2. CDR3 length: 15 residues. Looked up from germline, CDR1 is MRHNA and CDR2 is SNTAGT. Trimming removed 6 bases from V and 2 bases from J; junction bases left unmatched: 3. In nucleotides, the CDR3 is TGTGCCAGCAGCCCCGGGAGGGCTGGGGCCAACGTCCTGACTTTC. Amino acids: CASSPGRAGANVLTF.

V is TRBV4-1 and J is TRBJ2-2; 8 bases align to TRBD1. CDR3 length: 16 amino acids. J was trimmed by 5 bases and V by 5 bases; bases with no gene match: 10. The germline CDR1 and CDR2 sequences are MGHRA and YSYEKL. CDR3 region: CASSYRTGSRTGELFF. The CDR3 DNA follows: TGCGCCAGCAGCTACAGGACAGGGTCGAGGACCGGGGAGCTGTTTTTT.

The V and J genes are TRBV9 and TRBJ1-4; D unresolved. The germline V gene has CDR1 SGDLS and CDR2 YYNGEE. The CDR3 length is 15 residues. Trimming pared 4 bases from V and 0 bases from J, leaving 10 bases between. The CDR3 bases are TGTGCCAGCAGCCCTAGTTTGGCAACTAATGAAAAACTGTTTTTT. It encodes CASSPSLATNEKLFF. The full variable domain, in which reference TRBV9 and TRBJ1-4 provide the parts outside the CDR3, is DSGVTQTPKHLITATGQRVTLRCSPRSGDLSVYWYQQSLDQGLQFLIQYYNGEERAKGNILERFSAQQFPDLHSELNLSSLELGDSALYFCASSPSLATNEKLFFGSGTQLSVL.

The gene calls are TRBV6-5 and TRBJ1-3, with 9 bases fitting TRBD1. V trimming: 4 bases; J trimming: 2 bases; junction bases outside the gene matches: 6. The CDR3 totals 16 residues. Germline-derived CDR1 and CDR2 are MNHEY and SVGAGI. CDR3 region: CASSSPGTGPGNTIYF. The CDR3 DNA sequence: TGTGCCAGCAGTTCGCCCGGGACAGGGCCTGGAAACACCATATATTTT.

V and J are TRBV19 and TRBJ2-1; weak D call: TRBD2 (6 bases). The length of the CDR3 is 15 residues. V was clipped by 5 bases and J by 0 bases, with 11 bases between them. In germline, CDR1 is LNHDA, CDR2 SQIVND (reference sequence). The CDR3 is CASSRGGSSYNEQFF. Written as DNA, the CDR3 is TGTGCCAGTAGTCGTGGGGGGAGCTCCTACAATGAGCAGTTCTTC.

This clone occurred once. The rearrangement joins TRBV5-5 to TRBJ2-7; tentative D call: TRBD2 (6 bases). Germline CDR1 is SGHKS and CDR2 is YYEKEE (reference sequence). The CDR3 is made up of 16 amino acids. Trimming shortened V by 0 bases and J by 6 bases, and 19 bases separated the two germline ends. The CDR3 coding sequence is TGTGCCAGCAGCTTGGAGTGGAGGGGCCCTCGGTCCGAGCAGTACTTC. Translated, it gives CASSLEWRGPRSEQYF.

A few counts support this clone. The V gene is TRBV9, the J gene TRBJ1-4; 7 positions match TRBD1. J gave up 2 bases and V 6 bases, and 1 base lay outside the gene matches. The CDR3 runs 13 residues. CDR1 SGDLS and CDR2 YYNGEE come from the germline V gene. DNA for the CDR3: TGTGCCAGCACGACAGGGACTAATGAAAAACTGTTTTTT. Translation gives CASTTGTNEKLFF.

CDR3 region: CASSEPTADSPLHF. The CDR3 nucleotides read TGTGCCAGCAGTGAACCCACCGCGGATTCACCCCTCCACTTT. The chain combines TRBV6-1 with TRBJ1-6; D is uncertain. The V end was cut by 2 bases, the J end by 8 bases, with 10 bases between. This CDR3 contains 14 residues. Germline CDR1 and CDR2: MNHNS and SASEGT.

The chain uses TRBV9 and TRBJ2-7, with 7 bases lining up with TRBD2. The CDR3 is 14 residues long. Germline lookup yields CDR1 SGDLS and CDR2 YYNGEE. The V and J ends lost 4 bases and 3 bases, in that order; junction bases with no gene match: 7. CDR3 region: CASSPGLGGYEQYF. The CDR3 DNA reads as TGTGCCAGCAGCCCCGGACTAGGAGGCTACGAGCAGTACTTC.

The chain has TRBV28 and TRBJ2-1, with TRBD2 matching 7 bases. V lost 1 base to trimming and J lost 4 bases; unmatched junction nucleotides: 1. The CDR3 extends over 14 amino acids. CDR1 MDHEN and CDR2 SYDVKM come from the germline V gene. CDR3: CASSLLAGYNEQFF. CDR3 nucleotide sequence: TGTGCCAGCAGTTTATTAGCGGGTTACAATGAGCAGTTCTTC.

The chain recombines TRBV9 with TRBJ2-1, with 7 bases fitting TRBD2. Germline trimming cut 5 bases from V and 6 bases from J; bases unmatched to any gene: 11. This CDR3 contains 15 residues. Germline CDR1 is SGDLS and CDR2 is YYNGEE. CDR3 DNA sequence: TGTGCCAGCAGTAGCAGCGGGGCCTTCTCCAATGAGCAGTTCTTC. The encoded protein is CASSSSGAFSNEQFF. Supplemented by reference TRBV9 and TRBJ2-1, the full variable domain reads DSGVTQTPKHLITATGQRVTLRCSPRSGDLSVYWYQQSLDQGLQFLIQYYNGEERAKGNILERFSAQQFPDLHSELNLSSLELGDSALYFCASSSSGAFSNEQFFGPGTRLTVL.

The chain recombines TRBV5-1 with TRBJ2-7; D gene ambiguous. The V end lost 4 bases, the J end lost 0 bases, and 8 bases lay between the germline ends. The germline V gene encodes CDR1 SGHRS and CDR2 YFSETQ. The CDR3 runs to 13 residues. In DNA form, the CDR3 reads TGCGCCAGCAGCGCGAGGAGCTCCTACGAGCAGTACTTC. Residues: CASSARSSYEQYF.

For the CDR3, the DNA is TGTGCCAGCAGCCCCGGGAGGGGCAATCAGCCCCAGCATTTT. Translated: CASSPGRGNQPQHF. This chain joins TRBV7-6 and TRBJ1-5; D is uncertain. The CDR3 spans 14 residues. Trimming stripped 5 bases from V and 2 bases from J, with 10 bases between. The V gene's germline CDR1 is SGHVS and CDR2 FNYEAQ.

The chain couples TRBV19 to TRBJ2-7, with D possibly being TRBD1 (5 bases). The CDR3 totals 17 residues. Germline lookup yields CDR1 LNHDA and CDR2 SQIVND (reference sequence). The V end was cut by 3 bases, the J end by 3 bases, with 21 bases between. The CDR3 region is CASSIQGEFATVYEQYF. CDR3 bases: TGTGCCAGTAGTATCCAGGGTGAGTTCGCTACTGTCTACGAGCAGTACTTC.

The V call is TRBV9, the J call TRBJ1-2, with D hard to call. The CDR3 contains 15 residues. V lost 0 bases and J lost 6, with 15 bases in between. Looked up from germline, CDR1 is SGDLS and CDR2 is YYNGEE. CDR3: CASSVEQKPVDGYTF. The DNA for the CDR3 is TGTGCCAGCAGCGTAGAACAGAAACCAGTCGATGGCTACACCTTC.

The chain has TRBV10-3 and TRBJ1-5; the D gene is possibly TRBD1 (5 bases). The CDR3 is made up of 18 amino acids. V shed 6 bases and J shed 3 bases, with 24 bases lying between them. Germline CDR1 reads ENHRY; CDR2 reads SYGVKD. The CDR3 loop is CAISNTNILGRDNQPQHF. The CDR3 DNA reads TGTGCCATCAGCAACACGAACATACTCGGCAGGGACAATCAGCCCCAGCATTTT.

The rearrangement links TRBV6-1 to TRBJ2-1, with D perhaps matching TRBD2 (6 bases). From germline, CDR1 is MNHNS and CDR2 SASEGT. The V end was cut by 4 bases, the J end by 4 bases, with 17 bases between. The length of the CDR3 is 16 residues. The CDR3 nucleotides read TGTGCCAGCAGTGCCCTCGTGGTAGCGGTATACAATGAGCAGTTCTTC. It specifies CASSALVVAVYNEQFF.

This clone has a single count. V usage is TRBV4-1 and J usage is TRBJ2-5; tentatively, D is TRBD2 (6 bases). The DNA end lines up better with TRBJ2-7; the J call may be wrong. The CDR3 sequence is 16 residues long. Germline lookup yields CDR1 MGHRA and CDR2 YSYEKL. For the CDR3, the DNA is TGCGCCAGCAGCCAAGAGGGCGGGACGGGGACCTACGAGCAGTACTTC. The encoded protein is CASSQEGGTGTYEQYF.